The entry below describes one TCR beta chain. The sample is drawn from a study of blood T cell repertoires in COVID-19. Overall study context: Samples representing acute and convalescent COVID-19 were sourced from the United States, Italy and Spain.

The CDR3 has 16 amino acids. J lost 4 bases, V lost 5 bases, and 9 bases had no gene match. Germline-derived CDR1 and CDR2 are LNHDA and SQIVND (reference sequence). Original processing notes: Reference gene primer amplification in the assay estimated nucleated cell counts. Clones were sequenced by immunoSEQ multiplex PCR, and TCRdb holds only the in-frame ones, with some missing. V and J calls and clone size are as listed in that table; D and trimming were resolved from the DNA. Of about 140,000 clones listed, about nine tenths are singletons. This clonotype was sampled from a woman of 80 years or more with acute or convalescent COVID-19. The chain is built from TRBV19 and TRBJ1-3; 9 bases map to TRBD1. Source material: peripheral blood. Here the CDR3 DNA reads TGTGCCAGTAGTTTCCATCGGACAGGGGTCGGAAACACCATATATTTT. Translating it yields CASSFHRTGVGNTIYF.